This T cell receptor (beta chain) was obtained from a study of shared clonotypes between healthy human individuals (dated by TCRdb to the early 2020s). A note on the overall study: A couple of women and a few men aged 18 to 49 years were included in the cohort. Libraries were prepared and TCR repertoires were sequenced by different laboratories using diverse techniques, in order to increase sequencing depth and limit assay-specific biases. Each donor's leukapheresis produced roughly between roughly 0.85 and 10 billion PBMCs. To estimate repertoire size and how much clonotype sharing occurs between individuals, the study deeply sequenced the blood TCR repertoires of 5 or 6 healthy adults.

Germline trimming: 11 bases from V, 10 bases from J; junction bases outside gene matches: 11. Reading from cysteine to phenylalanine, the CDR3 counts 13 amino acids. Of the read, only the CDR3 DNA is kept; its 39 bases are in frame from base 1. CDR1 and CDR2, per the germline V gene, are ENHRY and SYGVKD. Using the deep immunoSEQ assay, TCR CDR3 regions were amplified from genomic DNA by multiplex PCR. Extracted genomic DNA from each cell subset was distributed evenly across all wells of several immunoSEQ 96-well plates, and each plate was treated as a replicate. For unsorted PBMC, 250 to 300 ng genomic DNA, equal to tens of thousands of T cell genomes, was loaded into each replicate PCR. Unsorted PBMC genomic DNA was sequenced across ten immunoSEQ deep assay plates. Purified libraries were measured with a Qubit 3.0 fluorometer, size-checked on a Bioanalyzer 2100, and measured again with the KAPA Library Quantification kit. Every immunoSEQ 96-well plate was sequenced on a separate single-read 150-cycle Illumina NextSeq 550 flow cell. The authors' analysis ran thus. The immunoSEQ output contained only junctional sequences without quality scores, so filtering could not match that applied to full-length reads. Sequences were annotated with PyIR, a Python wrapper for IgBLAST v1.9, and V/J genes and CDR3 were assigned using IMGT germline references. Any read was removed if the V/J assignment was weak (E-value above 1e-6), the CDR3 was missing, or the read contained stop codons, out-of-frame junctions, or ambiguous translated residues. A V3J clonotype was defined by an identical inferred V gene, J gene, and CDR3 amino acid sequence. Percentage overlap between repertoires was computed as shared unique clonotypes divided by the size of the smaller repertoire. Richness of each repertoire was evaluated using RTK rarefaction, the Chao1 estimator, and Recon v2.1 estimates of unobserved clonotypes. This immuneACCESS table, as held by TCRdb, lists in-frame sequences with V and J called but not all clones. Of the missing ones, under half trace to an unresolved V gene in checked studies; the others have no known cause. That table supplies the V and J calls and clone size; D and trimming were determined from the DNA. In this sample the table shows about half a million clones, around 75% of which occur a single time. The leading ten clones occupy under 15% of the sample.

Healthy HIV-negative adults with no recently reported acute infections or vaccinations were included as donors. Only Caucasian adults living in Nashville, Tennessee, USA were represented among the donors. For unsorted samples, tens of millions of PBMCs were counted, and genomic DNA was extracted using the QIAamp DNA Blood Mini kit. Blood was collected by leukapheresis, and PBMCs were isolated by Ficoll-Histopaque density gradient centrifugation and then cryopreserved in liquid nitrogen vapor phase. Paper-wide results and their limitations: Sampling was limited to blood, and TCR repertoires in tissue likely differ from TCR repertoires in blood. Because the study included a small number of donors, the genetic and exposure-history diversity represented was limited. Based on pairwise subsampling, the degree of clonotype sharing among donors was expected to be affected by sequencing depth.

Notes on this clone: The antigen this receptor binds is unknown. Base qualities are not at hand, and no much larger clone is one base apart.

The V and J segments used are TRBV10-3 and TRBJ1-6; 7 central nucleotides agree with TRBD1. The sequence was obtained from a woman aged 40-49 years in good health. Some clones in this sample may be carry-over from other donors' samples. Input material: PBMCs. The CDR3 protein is CAHGATGDSPLHF. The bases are TGTGCCCACGGGGCTACAGGGGACTCACCCCTCCACTTT.